These 29 T cell receptor beta chains originate from one sample sequenced in a study of blood T cells in healthy people across ages. Combining a sample-barcoded 5' primer with a J-beta primer mix, a second PCR ran for roughly 7 to 12 cycles. One entry per CDR3 protein results from TCRdb running MiXCR on the 5' RACE reads. The table records roughly 2 million distinct CDR3 sequences, roughly 52% of them present only once. The sample was blood. The receptors here all came from a woman in her 40s in good health.

The V and J genes are TRBV2 and TRBJ2-7; D is possibly TRBD1 (5 bases). Germline V gives CDR1 SNHLY, CDR2 FYNNEI. The CDR3 is 13 amino acids. V was cut by 6 bases and J by 5 bases, with 14 bases left in between. CDR3 loop: CASSPGGRDEQYF. The CDR3 bases are TGTGCCAGCAGCCCCGGTGGCAGGGACGAGCAGTACTTC.

The chain has TRBV7-9 and TRBJ1-1; D ambiguous. Germline CDR1 and CDR2: SEHNR and FQNEAQ (reference sequence). The length of the CDR3 is 14 residues. V lost 0 bases and J lost 1, with 6 bases in between. The CDR3 loop is CASSLAARNTEAFF. CDR3 coding DNA: TGTGCCAGCAGCTTAGCGGCCCGGAACACTGAAGCTTTCTTT.

This clonotype came up a few times. The CDR3 nucleotides read TGTGCCAGCAGGCAGGGCATTAACTATGGCTACACCTTC. It yields the protein CASRQGINYGYTF. This rearrangement joins TRBV27 to TRBJ1-2; possibly TRBD1 for D (5 bases). Germline CDR1 is MNHEY and CDR2 is SMNVEV (reference sequence). CDR3 length: 13 amino acids. Trimming took off 6 bases at V and 1 base at J, with 9 bases between the two ends.

The chain has TRBV7-2 and TRBJ2-7; 7 bases agree with TRBD1. The CDR3 is 15 residues long. Germline CDR1 reads SGHTA; CDR2 reads FQGNSA. The trim removed 5 bases at V and 3 bases at J, leaving 10 bases unmatched. CDR3 nucleotide sequence: TGTGCCAGCAGCACCTACAGGGGTAAGGACTACGAGCAGTACTTC. This codes for CASSTYRGKDYEQYF.

The chain carries TRBV12-3 or TRBV12-4 and TRBJ2-7, with TRBD1 as a possible D gene (5 bases). V was shortened by 6 bases and J by 0 bases, with 18 bases between the two germline ends. The CDR3 extends over 16 amino acids. As DNA, the CDR3 is TGTGCCAGCAGGTGGGAAGGACAACTCCACTCCTACGAGCAGTACTTC. It codes for CASRWEGQLHSYEQYF.

This clonotype was seen a few times. As DNA, the CDR3 is TGCGCCAGCAGCTTGGATAAAGTGGGGACGGGAGAGACCCAGTACTTC. Protein product: CASSLDKVGTGETQYF. This chain connects TRBV5-1 to TRBJ2-5; D is tentatively TRBD1 or TRBD2 (5 bases each). The V end lost 0 bases, the J end lost 4 bases, and 16 bases lay between the germline ends. Germline V CDR1 and CDR2: SGHRS, YFSETQ. This CDR3 is 16 amino acids long. Variable domain in full (rest from reference TRBV5-1 and TRBJ2-5): KAGVTQTPRYLIKTRGQQVTLSCSPISGHRSVSWYQQTPGQGLQFLFEYFSETQRNKGNFPGRFSGRQFSNSRSEMNVSTLELGDSALYLCASSLDKVGTGETQYFGPGTRLLVL.

Worth noting for this clonotype: This may be a read error: a much more frequent sequence differs by one nucleotide. The chain carries TRBV12-3 or TRBV12-4 and TRBJ1-2; D not certain. The CDR3 has 13 amino acids. CDR3 sequence (DNA): TGTGCCAGCAATTTAGAACAGAACTATGGCTACACCTTC. Protein product: CASNLEQNYGYTF.

This sequence joins TRBV20-1 and TRBJ2-3; no firm D call. CDR3 length equals 15 residues. V lost 0 bases, J lost 0 bases, and 10 bases lay in between. Germline V CDR1 and CDR2: DFQATT, SNEGSKA (reference sequence). CDR3: CSARDPRISTDTQYF. The CDR3 nucleotides read TGCAGTGCTAGAGATCCTAGGATTAGCACAGATACGCAGTATTTT.

The chain has TRBV20-1 and TRBJ2-5; the D gene could be TRBD1 or TRBD2 (5 bases each). CDR1 DFQATT and CDR2 SNEGSKA come from the germline V gene (reference sequence). The CDR3 is made up of 13 amino acids. The V end lost 3 bases, the J end lost 3 bases, and 11 bases lay between the germline ends. CDR3 region: CSASGDGEETQYF. CDR3 DNA sequence: TGCAGTGCTAGTGGGGACGGGGAAGAGACCCAGTACTTC.

J is TRBJ2-1 and V is TRBV5-1; 10 bases line up with TRBD1. The trim removed 3 bases at V and 8 bases at J, leaving 11 bases unmatched. Germline V gives CDR1 SGHRS, CDR2 YFSETQ. The CDR3 runs 16 residues. The CDR3 sequence is CASSYSPGTGEYEQFF. As DNA, the CDR3 is TGCGCCAGCAGCTACTCTCCCGGGACAGGGGAGTATGAGCAGTTCTTC.

This clonotype has just one count. This sequence joins TRBV27 and TRBJ2-1; D may match TRBD1 or TRBD2 (6 bases each). Matching the DNA end better, TRBJ2-7 makes the J call doubtful. The CDR3 has 16 residues. Germline CDR1 and CDR2: MNHEY and SMNVEV (reference sequence). CDR3 amino acids: CASSLGGRGSYNEQYF. The DNA of the CDR3 is TGTGCCAGCAGTTTAGGGGGGCGCGGCTCCTACAATGAGCAGTACTTC.

This sequence joins TRBV4-1 and TRBJ2-4, with 8 bases matching TRBD1. V dropped 6 bases and J dropped 13; count of bases not matched to a gene: 17. This CDR3 contains 15 residues. The germline V gene has CDR1 MGHRA and CDR2 YSYEKL. CDR3 residues: CASSHGQGPYREQYF. The CDR3 DNA follows: TGCGCCAGCAGTCACGGACAGGGCCCCTATCGGGAGCAGTACTTC.

This chain uses TRBV15 with TRBJ2-7, with D possibly being TRBD2 (7 bases). The germline V gene encodes CDR1 LNHNV and CDR2 YYDKDF (reference sequence). The ends were cut back, 6 bases at V and 2 bases at J, with 14 bases in the middle. CDR3 length: 14 amino acids. For the CDR3, the DNA is TGTGCCACCAGTTGGGGGGGCGATACCTACGAGCAGTACTTC. This translates into CATSWGGDTYEQYF. The entire variable domain, with the rest obtained from reference TRBV15 and TRBJ2-7, is as follows: DAMVIQNPRYQVTQFGKPVTLSCSQTLNHNVMYWYQQKSSQAPKLLFHYYDKDFNNEADTPDNFQSRRPNTSFCFLDIRSPGLGDTAMYLCATSWGGDTYEQYFGPGTRLTVT.

The gene calls are TRBV3-1 and TRBJ1-6, with a weak D call TRBD1 (5 bases). Trimming pared 5 bases from V and 10 bases from J, leaving 27 bases between. This CDR3 spans 18 amino acids. Per the germline V gene, CDR1 is LGHDT and CDR2 is YNNKEL (reference sequence). This chain's CDR3 is CASSDSGSGLIMGSPLHF. In DNA form, the CDR3 reads TGTGCCAGCAGCGACTCAGGATCGGGACTAATAATGGGATCACCCCTCCACTTT.

The CDR3 DNA reads TGTGCCAGCAGTGAAGCGGGGGCCTTACCCTACGAGCAGTACTTC. Translating it yields CASSEAGALPYEQYF. V gene TRBV2 combines with J gene TRBJ2-7; tentatively, D is TRBD1 (6 bases). Germline CDR1 reads SNHLY; CDR2 reads FYNNEI. There are 15 residues in the CDR3. V lost 0 bases and J 2 bases, leaving 11 bases between the germline ends.

This clonotype was observed a single time. An end of the junction does not agree with germline; a read error may underlie this. This rearrangement joins TRBV7-9 to TRBJ1-2, with 8 bases lining up with TRBD1. Germline CDR1 is SEHNR and CDR2 is FQNEAQ (reference sequence). The CDR3 covers 14 residues. CDR3 in amino acids: CASSTPGQEGGCAF. The DNA of the CDR3 is TGTGCCAGCAGCACCCCGGGACAGGAGGGTGGCTGCGCCTTC.

The V and J genes are TRBV6-2 or TRBV6-3 and TRBJ2-5, with D perhaps TRBD1 or TRBD2 (5 bases each). Trimming shortened V by 3 bases and J by 5 bases, and 16 bases separated the two germline ends. CDR1 is MNHEY, CDR2 SVGEGT, per germline. The CDR3 loop spans 15 amino acids. The CDR3 nucleotides read TGTGCCAGCAGTTATACTTCCGGATGGGGGGAGACCCAGTACTTC. Amino acid sequence: CASSYTSGWGETQYF.

Only a few counts were recorded for this clonotype. V and J are TRBV7-8 and TRBJ2-5; a weak D match, TRBD2 (6 bases). V was pared by 5 bases and J by 0 bases, with 19 bases between. The CDR3 is 17 amino acids. From germline, CDR1 is SGHVS and CDR2 FQNEAQ. The CDR3 loop reads CASSKEDLAKYQETQYF. As DNA, the CDR3 is TGTGCCAGCAGCAAAGAGGATCTAGCGAAGTACCAAGAGACCCAGTACTTC.

This chain connects TRBV3-1 to TRBJ2-7, with D possibly matching TRBD1 (6 bases). The DNA end favors TRBJ2-5, so the J call may be wrong. The CDR3 length is 16 residues. The V gene's germline CDR1 is LGHDT and CDR2 YNNKEL (reference sequence). The CDR3 DNA is TGTGCCAGCAGCCAGGAAACTACAGGGTTCGGGGAGACCCAGTACTTC. It yields the protein CASSQETTGFGETQYF.

The V call is TRBV3-1, the J call TRBJ2-1, with 12 bases aligning to TRBD2. Germline V gene data show CDR1 as LGHDT and CDR2 as YNNKEL (reference sequence). The V segment lost 3 bases and the J segment 3 bases; nucleotides outside the gene matches: 6. The CDR3 is made up of 17 amino acids. The CDR3 here is CASSHRLAGADYNEQFF. In nucleotides, the CDR3 is TGTGCCAGCAGCCATAGACTAGCGGGGGCAGACTACAATGAGCAGTTCTTC.

The chain joins TRBV5-1 to TRBJ2-1; possibly TRBD1 or TRBD2 for D (5 bases each). Trimming removed 7 bases from V and 6 bases from J, with 20 bases in between. CDR1 is SGHRS and CDR2 is YFSETQ in the germline V gene. The CDR3 runs to 15 residues. In DNA, the CDR3 is TGCGCCAGCCGGGACGGCAATCTAGCTACCAATGAGCAGTTCTTC. As protein: CASRDGNLATNEQFF.

This clonotype has more than one count but fewer than ten. The rearrangement links TRBV11-2 to TRBJ2-7; 8 bases line up with TRBD1. In germline, CDR1 is SGHAT, CDR2 FQNNGV. CDR3 length: 15 residues. After removal of 1 base from V and 3 bases from J, the junction contained 5 bases not matched to a gene. The CDR3 DNA sequence: TGTGCCAGCAGCTTAGGACAGGGGAATGGCTACGAGCAGTACTTC. Residues: CASSLGQGNGYEQYF.

This sequence joins TRBV20-1 and TRBJ2-2; no reliable D call. This CDR3 has 13 residues. Per germline, CDR1 DFQATT and CDR2 SNEGSKA (reference sequence). Trimming took off 4 bases at V and 4 bases at J, with 10 bases between the two ends. The CDR3 sequence: CSATKDSTGELFF. Written as DNA, the CDR3 is TGCAGTGCTACCAAAGATAGCACCGGGGAGCTGTTTTTT.

The chain employs TRBV5-6 and TRBJ1-4; D perhaps matches TRBD1 (5 bases). Trimming removed 2 bases from V and 8 bases from J, with 16 bases in between. The CDR3 is made up of 15 amino acids. Germline assignment: CDR1 SGHDT and CDR2 YYEEEE. DNA of the CDR3: TGTGCCAGCAGCTTTACGGGGACGAGGTACGAAAAACTGTTTTTT. Its protein product is CASSFTGTRYEKLFF.

The rearrangement uses TRBV28 and TRBJ1-2; D is perhaps TRBD1 (6 bases). V dropped 2 bases and J dropped 6 bases, with 13 bases sitting between them. CDR3 length: 14 residues. Germline CDR1 is MDHEN and CDR2 is SYDVKM. The CDR3 DNA follows: TGTGCCAGCAGTTTAGATACAGGGAGGGATGGCTACACCTTC. It translates to CASSLDTGRDGYTF.

The chain has TRBV20-1 and TRBJ2-3; D is possibly TRBD1 (5 bases). The germline V and J ends were trimmed by 6 bases and 1 base, with 17 bases remaining between them. From germline, CDR1 is DFQATT and CDR2 SNEGSKA (reference sequence). The CDR3 totals 15 residues. The CDR3 nucleotides are TGCAGTGCCCGAGACAGTAAGCCGCGCACAGATACGCAGTATTTT. Its protein is CSARDSKPRTDTQYF.

This clonotype has a handful of counts. V is TRBV7-9 and J is TRBJ1-2, with 9 bases aligning to TRBD1. The CDR3 has 16 amino acids. The germline V gene encodes CDR1 SEHNR and CDR2 FQNEAQ (reference sequence). The V segment lost 2 bases and the J segment 3 bases; nucleotides outside the gene matches: 7. In DNA, the CDR3 is TGTGCCAGCAGCTTACCTGGGACAGGGATTGACTATGGCTACACCTTC. This translates into CASSLPGTGIDYGYTF.

The rearrangement links TRBV7-2 to TRBJ1-4, with D perhaps TRBD1 (5 bases). Trimming pared 5 bases from V and 1 base from J, leaving 11 bases between. The CDR3 runs to 15 residues. Germline values: CDR1 SGHTA, CDR2 FQGNSA. CDR3 amino acids: CASSPPGRTNEKLFF. CDR3 bases: TGTGCCAGCAGCCCCCCGGGGCGAACTAATGAAAAACTGTTTTTT.

A word on this clonotype: The germline gene is not matched at one end of the junction; a read error may be the cause. The chain carries TRBV10-3 and TRBJ1-5; tentative D call: TRBD1 (6 bases). Germline CDR1 reads ENHRY; CDR2 reads SYGVKD. CDR3 length: 16 amino acids. In nucleotides, the CDR3 is TGTGCCATCAGTGAGGTATGGGGGGCTGGCAATCAGCCTCAGCATTTT. This codes for CAISEVWGAGNQPQHF.